This T cell receptor (beta chain) is drawn from a study of Graves' ophthalmopathy and Graves' hyperthyroidism. In donors with ophthalmopathy, activity was moderate-to-severe, with CAS ≥3, NOSPECS ≥4 and duration under 3 months. What supplied the PBMCs was roughly 10 ml of fresh peripheral blood. Study conclusions and caveats: Blood contained most expanded thyroid clonotypes exceeding 0.001 frequency. Classification of ophthalmopathy versus stable hyperthyroidism by a 13-signature model yielded about 88% sensitivity and 75% to 84% specificity.

CDR3 regions of TCR beta were amplified from RNA transcripts. The workflow started with a first-round RT-PCR run with HTBI primers and then moved on to a second-round multiplex PCR. TCRdb redid the calling of the multiplex PCR reads with MiXCR, one entry per CDR3 protein. The table lists 200,000 to 250,000 distinct CDR3 sequences, 20% to 25% of them singletons. The germline CDR1 and CDR2 sequences are MNHEY and SVGAGI. The length of the CDR3 is 15 residues. Trimming took 5 bases from V and 8 from J, leaving 16 bases between them. This clonotype came up many times. What it binds is not known. This clonotype was obtained from a woman between 45 and 65 years old with Graves' ophthalmopathy. The J gene is TRBJ1-6, the V gene TRBV6-5, with D unresolved. Material for sequencing was peripheral blood. The CDR3 coding sequence is TGTGCCAGCAGTCCGACTGCCGGGATGGATTCACCCCTCCACTTT. This encodes CASSPTAGMDSPLHF.